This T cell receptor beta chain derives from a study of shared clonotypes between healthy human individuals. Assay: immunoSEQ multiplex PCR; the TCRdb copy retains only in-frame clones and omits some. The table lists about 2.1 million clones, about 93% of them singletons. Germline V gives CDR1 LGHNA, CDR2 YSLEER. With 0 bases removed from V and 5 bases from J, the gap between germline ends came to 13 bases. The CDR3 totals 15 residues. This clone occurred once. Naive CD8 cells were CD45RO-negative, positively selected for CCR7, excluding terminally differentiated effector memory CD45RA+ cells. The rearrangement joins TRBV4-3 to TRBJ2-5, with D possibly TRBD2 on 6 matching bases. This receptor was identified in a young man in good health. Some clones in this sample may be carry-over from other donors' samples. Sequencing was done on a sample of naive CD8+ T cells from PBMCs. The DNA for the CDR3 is TGCGCCAGCAGCCAAGAAAGGACGGCGGGGGAGACCCAGTACTTC. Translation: CASSQERTAGETQYF.